This T cell receptor beta chain was captured by sequencing in a study of blood T cell repertoires in COVID-19. The CDR3 totals 14 residues. Per germline, CDR1 LGHDT and CDR2 YNNKEL (reference sequence). J gave up 9 bases and V 3 bases, and 4 bases lay outside the gene matches. Assay used: immunoSEQ multiplex PCR; TCRdb lists only in-frame clones, some missing. The sample holds around 220,000 clones, about 88% seen once. The chain couples TRBV3-1 (or the pseudogene TRBV3-2) to TRBJ2-3; 12 bases align to TRBD2. The material sequenced was peripheral blood. The sequence was collected from a woman in her thirties or forties who had recovered from COVID-19. CDR3 nucleotide sequence: TGTGCCAGCAGCCATATGACTAGCGGGGGAACGCAGTATTTT. It yields the protein CASSHMTSGGTQYF.